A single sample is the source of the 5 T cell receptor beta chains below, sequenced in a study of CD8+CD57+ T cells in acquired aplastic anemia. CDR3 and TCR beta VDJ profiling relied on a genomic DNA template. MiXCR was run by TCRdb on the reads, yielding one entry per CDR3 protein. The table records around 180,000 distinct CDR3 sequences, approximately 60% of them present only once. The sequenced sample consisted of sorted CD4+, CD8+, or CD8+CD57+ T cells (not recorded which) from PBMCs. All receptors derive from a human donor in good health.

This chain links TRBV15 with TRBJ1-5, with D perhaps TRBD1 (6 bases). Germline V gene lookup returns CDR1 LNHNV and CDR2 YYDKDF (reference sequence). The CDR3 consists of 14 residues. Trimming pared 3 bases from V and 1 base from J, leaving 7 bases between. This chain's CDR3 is CATSSQGSNQPQHF. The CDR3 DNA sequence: TGTGCCACCAGCAGTCAGGGGAGCAATCAGCCCCAGCATTTT. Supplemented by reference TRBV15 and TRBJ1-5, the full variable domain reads DAMVIQNPRYQVTQFGKPVTLSCSQTLNHNVMYWYQQKSSQAPKLLFHYYDKDFNNEADTPDNFQSRRPNTSFCFLDIRSPGLGDTAMYLCATSSQGSNQPQHFGDGTRLSIL.

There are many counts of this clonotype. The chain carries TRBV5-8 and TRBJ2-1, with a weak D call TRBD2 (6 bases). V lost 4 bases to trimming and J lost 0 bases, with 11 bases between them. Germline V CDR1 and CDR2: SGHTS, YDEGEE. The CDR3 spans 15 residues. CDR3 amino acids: CASSVRGSSYNEQFF. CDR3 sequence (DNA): TGTGCCAGCAGCGTACGGGGGAGCTCCTACAATGAGCAGTTCTTC.

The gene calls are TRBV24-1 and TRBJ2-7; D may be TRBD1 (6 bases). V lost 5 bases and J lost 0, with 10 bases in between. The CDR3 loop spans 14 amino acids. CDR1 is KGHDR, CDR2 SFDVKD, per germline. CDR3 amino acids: CATSATGNSYEQYF. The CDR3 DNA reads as TGTGCCACCAGTGCTACAGGGAACTCCTACGAGCAGTACTTC.

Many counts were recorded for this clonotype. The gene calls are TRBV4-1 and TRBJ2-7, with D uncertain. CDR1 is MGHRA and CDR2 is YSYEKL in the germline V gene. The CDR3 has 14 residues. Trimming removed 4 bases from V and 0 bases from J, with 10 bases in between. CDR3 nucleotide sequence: TGCGCCAGCAGCCTCAGGCAGAGCTCCTACGAGCAGTACTTC. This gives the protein CASSLRQSSYEQYF.

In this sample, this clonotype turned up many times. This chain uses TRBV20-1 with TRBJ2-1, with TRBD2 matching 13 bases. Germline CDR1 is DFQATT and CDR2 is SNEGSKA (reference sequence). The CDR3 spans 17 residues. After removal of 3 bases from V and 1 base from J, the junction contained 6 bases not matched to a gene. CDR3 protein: CSARDLTSGRSYNEQFF. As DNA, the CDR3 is TGCAGTGCTAGGGACCTGACTAGCGGGAGGTCCTACAATGAGCAGTTCTTC.